This T cell receptor (beta chain) was sequenced for a study of blood T cells in healthy people across ages. A J-beta primer mix and a sample-barcoded 5' primer were used in a second PCR of roughly 6 to 11 cycles. Every sample returned 2.5 million or more CDR3-containing paired-end reads. Each CDR3 protein is one row after TCRdb ran MiXCR on the 5' RACE reads. The sample lists about 800,000 distinct CDR3 sequences, 35% to 50% occurring once. Peripheral blood from each donor was collected in a volume of approximately 9.5 milliliters. The V end lost 1 base, the J end lost 3 bases, and 9 bases lay between the germline ends. Germline V CDR1 and CDR2: ENHRY, SYGVKD. The CDR3 is 14 residues long.

Sequenced: blood. This sequence joins TRBV10-3 and TRBJ1-1; D possibly corresponds to TRBD1 (6 bases). The sequence was collected from a man at least 80 years old in good health. CDR3: CAISEYREDTEAFF. The CDR3 DNA reads TGTGCCATCAGTGAGTACAGGGAGGACACTGAAGCTTTCTTT.